The source of this T cell receptor (beta chain) is a study of immune evolution from preneoplasia to lung adenocarcinoma. In the study overall: HLA loss of heterozygosity: approximately 7.5% AIS, 15% MIA, about 30% ADC, none AAH.

Using immunoSEQ multiplex PCR, the repertoire was profiled, and TCRdb retains in-frame clones only, with some absent. The data contain 5,800 or so clones, around 80% of them singletons. After pathologic assessment, macro-dissection selected premalignant or tumor cells for extraction. Study observations and caveats: Later-stage lesions seemingly showed higher T cell density and diversity than normal lung.

Regarding this clone: Its target is unknown.

The CDR3 consists of 13 residues. Germline V gene sequence: CDR1 SSHAT, CDR2 FNYEAQ (reference sequence). V lost 2 bases, J lost 2 bases, and 6 bases lay in between. The chain uses TRBV7-7 and TRBJ1-1; D is unclear. The origin of this receptor is a person aged 55 to 79 with lung adenocarcinoma. Sequencing was performed on FFPE minimally invasive lung adenocarcinoma tissue. The CDR3 sequence: CASSLSRNTEAFF. The CDR3 bases are TGTGCCAGCAGCTTAAGCCGAAACACTGAAGCTTTCTTT.